Described below is a single T cell receptor (beta chain) sequence and its context. Antigen unknown. For every sample, eight separate reactions were used to make cDNA. Reprocessing the 5' RACE reads, TCRdb reports a single entry for every CDR3 protein and omits DNA. Recorded for this sample: approximately 140,000 distinct CDR3 sequences. The CDR3 is 15 residues long. Germline V gene data show CDR1 as SGHVS and CDR2 as FNYEAQ. The data belong to a study of monozygotic twins with inflammatory bowel disease. General study findings and limits: Similarity of repertoires did not differ between concordant and discordant twins, possibly from limited power. Healthy co-twins had higher TCRbeta inverse Simpson diversity than their IBD twins.

The J gene is TRBJ1-1, the V gene TRBV7-6; TCRdb proposes TRBD1, but this gene call is untestable without DNA. Source material: blood. This receptor was obtained from a human donor with ulcerative colitis or Crohn's disease, or a healthy co-twin of an affected twin (not recorded which). The CDR3 here is CASSPGRGTNTEAFF.